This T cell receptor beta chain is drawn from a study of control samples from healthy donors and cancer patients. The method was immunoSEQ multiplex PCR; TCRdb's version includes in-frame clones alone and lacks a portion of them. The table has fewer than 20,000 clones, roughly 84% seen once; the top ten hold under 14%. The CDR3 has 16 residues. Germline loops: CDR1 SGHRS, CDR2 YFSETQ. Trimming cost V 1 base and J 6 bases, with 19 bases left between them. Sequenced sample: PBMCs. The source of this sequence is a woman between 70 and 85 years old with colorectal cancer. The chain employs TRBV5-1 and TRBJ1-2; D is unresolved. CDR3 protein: CASSLSIGLYGDGYTF. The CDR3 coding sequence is TGCGCCAGCAGCTTGTCGATCGGGTTGTATGGGGATGGCTACACCTTC. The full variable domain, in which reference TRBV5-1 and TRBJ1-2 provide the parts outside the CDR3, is KAGVTQTPRYLIKTRGQQVTLSCSPISGHRSVSWYQQTPGQGLQFLFEYFSETQRNKGNFPGRFSGRQFSNSRSEMNVSTLELGDSALYLCASSLSIGLYGDGYTFGSGTRLTVV.